This is a list of T cell receptor beta chains from one sample in a study of shared clonotypes between healthy human individuals. Sequenced by immunoSEQ multiplex PCR; TCRdb stores in-frame clones only, minus some. This sample has 550,000 to 650,000 clones, with around 96% found just once. Material: naive CD8+ T cells sorted from blood. The receptors originated from a woman aged 25 to 39 in good health. The CDR3 runs from the conserved cysteine through the conserved F or W. D genes are given only for firm matches. A row's size may be missing; if present it is once, few, many or a size class.

>.|TRBV10-3|15|TRBD1|TRBJ2-2
CAISGTGGGMGELFF
TGTGCCATCAGTGGAACAGGGGGCGGGATGGGGGAGCTGTTTTTT
>.|TRBV27|14|TRBD1|TRBJ1-1
CASSVTGALTEAFF
TGTGCCAGCAGTGTGACAGGGGCGCTCACTGAAGCTTTCTTT
>.|TRBV7-2|12|.|TRBJ2-7
CASSRIDGEQYF
TGTGCCAGCAGCCGCATCGACGGAGAGCAGTACTTC
>.|TRBV27|16|.|TRBJ1-2
CASALGQGIHWYGYTF
TGTGCCAGCGCCCTCGGTCAGGGTATACATTGGTATGGCTACACCTTC
>.|TRBV11-3|13|.|TRBJ1-1
CASSLILGTEAFF
TGTGCCAGCAGCTTGATTTTGGGCACTGAAGCTTTCTTT
>.|TRBV2|16|TRBD2|TRBJ2-7
CASSELGGRRTYEQYF
TGTGCCAGCAGTGAACTCGGCGGGAGACGCACCTACGAGCAGTACTTC
>.|TRBV4-1|16|.|TRBJ1-5
CASSQVSWDGNQPQHF
TGCGCCAGCAGCCAAGTTAGCTGGGACGGCAATCAGCCCCAGCATTTT
>.|TRBV28|14|.|TRBJ1-1
CASSALGENTEAFF
TGTGCCAGCAGCGCCCTTGGGGAGAACACTGAAGCTTTCTTT
>.|TRBV6-5|14|.|TRBJ2-1
CASSSGTSYNEQFF
TGTGCCAGCAGTTCTGGCACCTCCTACAATGAGCAGTTCTTC
>.|TRBV7-9|13|.|TRBJ2-7
CASSSDSSYEQYF
TGTGCCAGCAGCTCTGACAGCTCCTACGAGCAGTACTTC
>.|TRBV4-2|15|TRBD2|TRBJ2-2
CASSPGTSGAGELFF
TGTGCCAGCAGCCCGGGGACTAGCGGGGCCGGGGAGCTGTTTTTT
>.|TRBV7-8|19|TRBD2|TRBJ2-1
CASSFGLAGGQGSYNEQFF
TGTGCCAGCAGCTTCGGACTAGCGGGAGGGCAGGGCTCCTACAATGAGCAGTTCTTC
>once|TRBV7-6|11|.|TRBJ2-2
CASSLSGELFF
TGTGCCAGCAGCTTAAGCGGGGAGCTGTTTTTT
>.|TRBV27|12|.|TRBJ2-7
CASSFEGNEQYF
TGTGCCAGCAGTTTCGAGGGCAACGAGCAGTACTTC
>.|TRBV19|15|.|TRBJ2-7
CASSIAQGPTYEQYF
TGTGCCAGTAGTATAGCGCAGGGGCCAACCTACGAGCAGTACTTC
>.|TRBV19|13|.|TRBJ1-2
CASLRGGGYGYTF
TGTGCCAGCCTTAGGGGCGGCGGGTATGGCTACACCTTC
>.|TRBV15|13|TRBD1|TRBJ2-7
CATGQGVSYEQYF
TGTGCCACCGGACAGGGGGTGTCCTACGAGCAGTACTTC
>.|TRBV18|15|TRBD2|TRBJ2-7
CASSHSGSSSYEQYF
TGTGCCAGCTCACATAGCGGGAGCTCCTCCTACGAGCAGTACTTC
>once|TRBV4-1|14|.|TRBJ1-2
CASSQDPRGYGYTF
TGCGCCAGCAGCCAAGATCCCAGGGGCTATGGCTACACCTTC
>.|TRBV4-1|15|.|TRBJ2-7
CASSQDPVSLSEQYF
TGCGCCAGCAGCCAAGATCCCGTCTCCCTCTCCGAGCAGTACTTC
>.|TRBV28|14|.|TRBJ2-7
CASSFITETYEQYF
TGTGCCAGCAGTTTTATAACAGAAACCTACGAGCAGTACTTC
>.|TRBV28|12|TRBD1|TRBJ1-2
CASSDRGYGYTF
TGTGCCAGCAGCGACAGGGGCTATGGCTACACCTTC
>.|TRBV11-2|13|.|TRBJ2-7
CASSLGLGYEQYF
TGTGCCAGCAGCTTAGGACTAGGGTACGAGCAGTACTTC
>.|TRBV2|15|TRBD1|TRBJ1-4
CASSDMIGTGGMLFF
TGTGCCAGCAGTGATATGATTGGAACAGGGGGTATGTTGTTTTTT
>.|TRBV10-3|14|TRBD1|TRBJ1-2
CAISEPDRVYGYTF
TGTGCCATCAGTGAGCCGGACAGGGTCTATGGCTACACCTTC
>.|TRBV19|14|.|TRBJ2-5
CASSPRGSRETQYF
TGTGCCAGTAGTCCCCGGGGGTCCCGGGAGACCCAGTACTTC
>.|TRBV7-9|13|.|TRBJ2-7
CASSHGTSYEQYF
TGTGCCAGCAGCCACGGGACTTCCTACGAGCAGTACTTC
>.|TRBV9|13|.|TRBJ2-7
CASSVGDGYEQYF
TGTGCCAGCAGCGTAGGGGATGGCTACGAGCAGTACTTC
>.|TRBV7-6|14|.|TRBJ2-1
CASSISDSYNEQFF
TGTGCCAGCAGCATTAGCGACTCCTACAATGAGCAGTTCTTC
>.|TRBV25-1|14|TRBD2|TRBJ2-5
CASSESEREETQYF
TGTGCCAGCAGTGAATCTGAGCGGGAGGAGACCCAGTACTTC
>.|TRBV10-1|15|TRBD1|TRBJ2-2
CASSGGQETSGELFF
TGCGCCAGCAGTGGGGGACAGGAGACCTCCGGGGAGCTGTTTTTT
>.|TRBV5-6|11|.|TRBJ1-3
CASSLGDTIYF
TGTGCCAGCAGCTTGGGAGACACCATATATTTT
>.|TRBV7-9|15|TRBD2|TRBJ2-7
CASSSTPGLAGEQYF
TGTGCCAGCAGCTCAACCCCGGGACTAGCGGGCGAGCAGTACTTC
>.|TRBV27|13|.|TRBJ1-2
CASSLAVGYGYTF
TGTGCCAGCAGTTTAGCGGTCGGCTATGGCTACACCTTC
>.|TRBV10-2|11|.|TRBJ2-1
CASKSNHEQFF
TGCGCCAGCAAATCCAACCATGAGCAGTTCTTC
>.|TRBV28|12|.|TRBJ2-3
CASSSDTDTQYF
TGTGCCAGCAGTTCGGACACAGATACGCAGTATTTT
>.|TRBV28|16|.|TRBJ2-2
CASSSMRVQNTGELFF
TGTGCCAGCAGTTCTATGCGGGTCCAGAACACCGGGGAGCTGTTTTTT
>.|TRBV27|12|.|TRBJ2-1
CAILGQNNEQFF
TGTGCCATCCTCGGGCAGAACAATGAGCAGTTCTTC